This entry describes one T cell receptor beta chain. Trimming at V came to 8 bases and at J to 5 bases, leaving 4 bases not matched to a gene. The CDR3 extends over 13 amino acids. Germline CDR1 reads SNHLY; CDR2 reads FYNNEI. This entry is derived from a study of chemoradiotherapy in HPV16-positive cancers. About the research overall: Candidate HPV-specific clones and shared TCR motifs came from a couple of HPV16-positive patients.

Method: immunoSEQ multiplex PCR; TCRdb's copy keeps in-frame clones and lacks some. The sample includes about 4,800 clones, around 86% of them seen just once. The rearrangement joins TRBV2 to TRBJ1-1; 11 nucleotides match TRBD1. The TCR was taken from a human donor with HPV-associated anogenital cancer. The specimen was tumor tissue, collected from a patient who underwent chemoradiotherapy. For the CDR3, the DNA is TGTGCCAGCCCCCGGGACAGGGGGACTGAAGCTTTCTTT. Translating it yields CASPRDRGTEAFF.